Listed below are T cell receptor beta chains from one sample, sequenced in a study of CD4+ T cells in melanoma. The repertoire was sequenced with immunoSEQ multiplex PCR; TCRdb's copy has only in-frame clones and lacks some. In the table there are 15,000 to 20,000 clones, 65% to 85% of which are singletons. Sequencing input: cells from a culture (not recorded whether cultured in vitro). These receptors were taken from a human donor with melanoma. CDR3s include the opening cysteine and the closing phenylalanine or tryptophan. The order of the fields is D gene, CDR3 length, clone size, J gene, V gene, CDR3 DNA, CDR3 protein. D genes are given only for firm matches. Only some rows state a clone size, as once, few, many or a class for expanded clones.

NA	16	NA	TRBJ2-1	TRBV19	TGTGCCAGTAGTATTTATTTCGCACCCCCCTACAATGAGCAGTTCTTC	CASSIYFAPPYNEQFF
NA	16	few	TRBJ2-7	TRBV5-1	TGCGCCAGCAGCCCCACGTCACTCGACTGGGACTACGAGCAGTACTTC	CASSPTSLDWDYEQYF
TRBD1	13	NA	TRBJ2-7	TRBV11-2	TGTGCCAGCAGCTCGGACAGGGGGCACGAGCAGTACTTC	CASSSDRGHEQYF
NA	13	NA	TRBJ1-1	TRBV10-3	TGTGCCATCAGGCCACCCGGGGCCACTGAAGCTTTCTTT	CAIRPPGATEAFF
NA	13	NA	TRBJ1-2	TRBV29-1	TGCAGCGCTGGGCCCCTTGCGGACTATGGCTACACCTTC	CSAGPLADYGYTF
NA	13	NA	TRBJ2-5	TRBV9	TGTGCCAGCAGCGTAAGGACGGGAGAGACCCAGTACTTC	CASSVRTGETQYF
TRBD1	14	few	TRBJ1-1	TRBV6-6	TGTGCCAGCGCTGCAGGGACAGCCGGTCGAGGAGCTTTCTTT	CASAAGTAGRGAFF
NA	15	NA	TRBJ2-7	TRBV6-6	TGTGCCAGCAGTTATGGGGGTCACAAATCCTACGAGCAGTACTTC	CASSYGGHKSYEQYF
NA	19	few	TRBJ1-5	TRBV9	TGTGCCAGCAGCATCCCAGGCCCCTACAGGGAACCAAAAAATCAGCCCCAGCATTTT	CASSIPGPYREPKNQPQHF
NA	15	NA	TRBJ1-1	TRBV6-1	TGTGCCAGCAGTGAAGGGGGGGGGAGGAACACTGAAGCTTTCTTT	CASSEGGGRNTEAFF
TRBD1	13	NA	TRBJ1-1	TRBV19	TGTGCCAGTAGTAACCGGGACAGGGGGGAAGCTTTCTTT	CASSNRDRGEAFF
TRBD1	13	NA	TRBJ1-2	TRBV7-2	TGTGCCAGCAGCTCGGGACAGAACTATGGCTACACCTTC	CASSSGQNYGYTF
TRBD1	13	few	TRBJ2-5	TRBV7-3	TGTGCCAGCAGCGCCTACAGGGGAGAGACCCAGTACTTC	CASSAYRGETQYF
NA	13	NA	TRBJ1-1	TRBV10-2	TGCGCCAGCAATCCCCCCGGGCGCACTGAAGCTTTCTTT	CASNPPGRTEAFF
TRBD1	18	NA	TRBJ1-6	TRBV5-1	TGCGCCAGCAGGTATGGGACAGGGATTCGATCCTATAATTCACCCCTCCACTTT	CASRYGTGIRSYNSPLHF
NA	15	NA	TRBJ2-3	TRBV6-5	TGTGCCAGTGGAAGAGGAGGGGATCGGGCAGATACGCAGTATTTT	CASGRGGDRADTQYF
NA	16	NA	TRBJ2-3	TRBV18	TGTGCCAGCTCACCGGGTACAGGGTTTCGCACAGATACGCAGTATTTT	CASSPGTGFRTDTQYF
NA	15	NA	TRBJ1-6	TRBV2	TGTGCCAGCAATGACCCGGACCTGTTGAATTCACCCCTCCACTTT	CASNDPDLLNSPLHF
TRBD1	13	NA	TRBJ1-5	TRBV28	TGTGCCAGCAGGACAGGGGGCATTCAGCCCCAGCATTTT	CASRTGGIQPQHF
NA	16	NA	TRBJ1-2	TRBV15	TGTGCCACCAGCAGAGCCCGAGGACAGCCAAACTATGGCTACACCTTC	CATSRARGQPNYGYTF
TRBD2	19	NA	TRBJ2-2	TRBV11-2	TGTGCCAGCAGCTTAGTGTGGTGGCTAGCGGGGGAAAACACCGGGGAGCTGTTTTTT	CASSLVWWLAGENTGELFF
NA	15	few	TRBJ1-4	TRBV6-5	TGTGCCAGCAAACCCGAGGGGGTGGCTAATGAAAAACTGTTTTTT	CASKPEGVANEKLFF
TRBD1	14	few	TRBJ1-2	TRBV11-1	TGTGCCAGCAGCTTATCAAGGGGGCTCTATGGCTACACCTTC	CASSLSRGLYGYTF
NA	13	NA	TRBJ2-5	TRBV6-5	TGTGCCAGCAGTTCTTGGGGGGCAAAGACCCAGTACTTC	CASSSWGAKTQYF
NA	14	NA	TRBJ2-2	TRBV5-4	TGTGCCAGCAGCTTGGCCCAGGGGACCGGGGAGCTGTTTTTT	CASSLAQGTGELFF
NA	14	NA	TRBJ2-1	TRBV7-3	TGTGCCAGCAGCCTAGACCCTAGCTACAATGAGCAGTTCTTC	CASSLDPSYNEQFF
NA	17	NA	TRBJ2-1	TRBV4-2	TGTGCCAGCAGCCAACATACCGGGACTTTCTCCTACAATGAGCAGTTCTTC	CASSQHTGTFSYNEQFF
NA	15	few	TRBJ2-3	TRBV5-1	TGCGCCAGCAGCCCACGCTACTCGGGCGCAGATACGCAGTATTTT	CASSPRYSGADTQYF
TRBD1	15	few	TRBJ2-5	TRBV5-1	TGCGCCAGCAGCTTGAAAGGACAGGGGCGAGAGACCCAGTACTTC	CASSLKGQGRETQYF
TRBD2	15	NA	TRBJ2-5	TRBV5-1	TGCGCCAGCAGCTCCGCTAGCGGGGGGTTAGAGACCCAGTACTTC	CASSSASGGLETQYF
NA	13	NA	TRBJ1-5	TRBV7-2	TGTGCCAGCAGCTTAGTCTCAGGTCAGCCCCAGCATTTT	CASSLVSGQPQHF
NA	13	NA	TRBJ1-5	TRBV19	TGTGCCAGTAGTATGGGCAGGGATCAGCCCCAGCATTTT	CASSMGRDQPQHF
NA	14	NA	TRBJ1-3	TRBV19	TGTGCCAGTAGTTTTGGCGACTTTGGAAACACCATATATTTT	CASSFGDFGNTIYF
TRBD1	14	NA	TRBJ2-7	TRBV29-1	TGCAGCGTGCTTCCAGAGGACAGGGGATACGAGCAGTACTTC	CSVLPEDRGYEQYF
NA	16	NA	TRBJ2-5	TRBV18	TGTGCCAGCTCACTTATCGGAGATAGCACACAAGAGACCCAGTACTTC	CASSLIGDSTQETQYF
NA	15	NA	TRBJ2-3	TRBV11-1	TGTGCCAGCAGCGACGTACGGGAGTCGAAATATACGCAGTATTTT	CASSDVRESKYTQYF
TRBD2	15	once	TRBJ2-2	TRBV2	TGTGCCAGTTCGTCTAGCGGATTAAACACCGGGGAGCTGTTTTTT	CASSSSGLNTGELFF
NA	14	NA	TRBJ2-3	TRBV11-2	TGTGCCAGCAGCCCGGGGCGGGTGACAGATACGCAGTATTTT	CASSPGRVTDTQYF
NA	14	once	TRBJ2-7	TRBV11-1	TGTGCCAGCAGCTTTTTTCGTAGCTCCTACGAGCAGTACTTC	CASSFFRSSYEQYF
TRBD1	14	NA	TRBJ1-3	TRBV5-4	TGTGCCAGCGGGGACAGCACCTCTGGAAACACCATATATTTT	CASGDSTSGNTIYF
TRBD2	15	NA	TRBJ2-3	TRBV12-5	TGTGCTAGTGGTTTGGAGCTAGCGGGGGCAGATACGCAGTATTTT	CASGLELAGADTQYF
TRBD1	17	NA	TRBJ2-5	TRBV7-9	TGTGCCAGCAGCCAAGGTTGGAATGGACAGGTCCAAGAGACCCAGTACTTC	CASSQGWNGQVQETQYF
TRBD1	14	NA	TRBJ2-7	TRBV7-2	TGTACCAGCAGCCTCCGCCGACAGGGGTGGGAGCAGTACTTC	CTSSLRRQGWEQYF
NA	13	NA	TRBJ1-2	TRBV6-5	TGTGCCAGCAGTTATAGCATGCGGGATGGCTACACCTTC	CASSYSMRDGYTF
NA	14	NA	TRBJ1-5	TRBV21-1	TGTGCCAACCCCGGACGGAATAGCAATCAGCCCCAGCATTTT	CANPGRNSNQPQHF
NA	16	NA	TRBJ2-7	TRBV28	TGTGCCAGCAGTCCAGGAGGAGTAGCTAGTGCCTACGAGCAGTACTTC	CASSPGGVASAYEQYF
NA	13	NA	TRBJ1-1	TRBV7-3	TGTGCCAGCAGCCCGACCCCGGACAGTGAAGCTTTCTTT	CASSPTPDSEAFF
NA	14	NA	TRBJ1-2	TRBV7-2	TGTGCCAGCAGCTTAGGAACGGGGAAGTATGGCTACACCTTC	CASSLGTGKYGYTF